This paragraph covers one TCR beta chain sequence. Antigen specificity is unknown. Recent acute infections and vaccinations were absent in the healthy HIV-negative adult donors. This was a deep-level run. Profiled with immunoSEQ multiplex PCR; TCRdb holds only in-frame clones, not every one. The table has about 180,000 clones, around 93% seen once. The sample belongs to a study of shared clonotypes between healthy human individuals. Broader study findings: Relative to their counterparts shared across all four donors, non-shared clonotypes exhibited diminished generation probabilities.

The CDR3 sequence is 13 residues long. Per the germline V gene, CDR1 is LNHDA and CDR2 is SQIVND (reference sequence). Trimming removed 5 bases at V and 3 bases at J, with 11 bases between. This TCR was sampled from a woman aged 25 to 39 in good health. The V and J genes are TRBV19 and TRBJ2-7; D gene unclear. Input material: naive CD4+ T cells sorted from blood. Subset in this sample: CD45RA+ positively selected. In nucleotides, the CDR3 is TGTGCCAGTAGTGTGGCCGTAAGCTACGAGCAGTACTTC. It encodes CASSVAVSYEQYF.